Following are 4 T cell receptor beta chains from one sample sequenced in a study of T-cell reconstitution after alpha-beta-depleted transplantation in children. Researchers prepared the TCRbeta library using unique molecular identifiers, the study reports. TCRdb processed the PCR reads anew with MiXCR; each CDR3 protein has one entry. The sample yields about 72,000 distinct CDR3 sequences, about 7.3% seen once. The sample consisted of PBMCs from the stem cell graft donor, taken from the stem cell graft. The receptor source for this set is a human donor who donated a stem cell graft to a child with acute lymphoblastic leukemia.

The CDR3, as DNA: TGCGCCAGCAGCTTTCAGGGGGGAAAAGACAATGAGCAGTTCTTC. It translates to CASSFQGGKDNEQFF. This chain links TRBV5-1 with TRBJ2-1; maybe TRBD1 (7 bases). Germline CDR1 SGHRS, CDR2 YFSETQ. The germline V and J ends were trimmed by 2 bases and 5 bases, with 14 bases remaining between them. The length of the CDR3 is 15 residues.

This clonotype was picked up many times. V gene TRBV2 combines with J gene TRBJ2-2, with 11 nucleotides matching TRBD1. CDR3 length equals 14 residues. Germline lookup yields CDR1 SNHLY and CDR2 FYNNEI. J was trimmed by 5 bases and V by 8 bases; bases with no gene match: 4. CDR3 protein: CASRTGGATGELFF. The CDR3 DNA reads TGTGCCAGCCGGACAGGGGGCGCGACCGGGGAGCTGTTTTTT.

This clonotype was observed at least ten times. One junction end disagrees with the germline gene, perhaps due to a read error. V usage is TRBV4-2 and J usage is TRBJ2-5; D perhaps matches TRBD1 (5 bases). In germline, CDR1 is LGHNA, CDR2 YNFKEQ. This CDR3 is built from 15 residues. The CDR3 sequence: CASIQPTDLQDTQYF. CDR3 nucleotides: TGTGCCAGCATCCAGCCGACAGATCTCCAAGATACCCAGTACTTC.

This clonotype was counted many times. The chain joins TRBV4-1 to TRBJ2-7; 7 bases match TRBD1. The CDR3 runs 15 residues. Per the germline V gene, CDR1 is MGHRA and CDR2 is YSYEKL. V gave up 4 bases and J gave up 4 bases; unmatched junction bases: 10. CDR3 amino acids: CASSPVRPGQYEQYF. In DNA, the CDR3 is TGCGCCAGCAGCCCCGTAAGACCGGGACAGTACGAGCAGTACTTC.